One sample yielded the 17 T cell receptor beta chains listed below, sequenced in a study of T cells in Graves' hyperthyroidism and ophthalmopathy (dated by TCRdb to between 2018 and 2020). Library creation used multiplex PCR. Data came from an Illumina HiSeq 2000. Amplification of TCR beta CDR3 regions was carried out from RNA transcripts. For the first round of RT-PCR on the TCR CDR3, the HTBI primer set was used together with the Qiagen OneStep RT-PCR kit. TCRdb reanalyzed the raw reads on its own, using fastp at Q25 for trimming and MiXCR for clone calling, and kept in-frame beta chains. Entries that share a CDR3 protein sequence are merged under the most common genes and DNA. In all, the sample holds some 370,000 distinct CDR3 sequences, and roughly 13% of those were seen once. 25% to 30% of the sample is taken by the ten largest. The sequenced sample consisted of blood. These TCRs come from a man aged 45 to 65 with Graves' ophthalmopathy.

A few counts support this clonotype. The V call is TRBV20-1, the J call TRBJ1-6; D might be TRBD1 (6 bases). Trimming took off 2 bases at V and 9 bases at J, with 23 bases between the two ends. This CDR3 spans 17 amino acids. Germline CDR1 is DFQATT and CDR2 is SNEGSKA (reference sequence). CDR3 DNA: TGCAGTGCTAGATTGGGGGGAGTGACAGGAGGAGGTTCACCCCTCCACTTT. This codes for CSARLGGVTGGGSPLHF.

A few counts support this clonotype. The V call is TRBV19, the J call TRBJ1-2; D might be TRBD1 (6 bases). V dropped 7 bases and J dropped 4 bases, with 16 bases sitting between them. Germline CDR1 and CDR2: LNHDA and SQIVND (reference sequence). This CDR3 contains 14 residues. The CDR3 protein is CASTMGGHLYGYTF. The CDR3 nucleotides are TGTGCCAGTACCATGGGGGGACACCTCTATGGCTACACCTTC.

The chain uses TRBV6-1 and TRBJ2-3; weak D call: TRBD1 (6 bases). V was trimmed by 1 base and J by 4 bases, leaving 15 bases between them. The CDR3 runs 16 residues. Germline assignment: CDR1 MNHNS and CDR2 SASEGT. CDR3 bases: TGTGCCAGCAGTGAAGTCCGCAGGGGTAGGGCAGATACGCAGTATTTT. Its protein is CASSEVRRGRADTQYF.

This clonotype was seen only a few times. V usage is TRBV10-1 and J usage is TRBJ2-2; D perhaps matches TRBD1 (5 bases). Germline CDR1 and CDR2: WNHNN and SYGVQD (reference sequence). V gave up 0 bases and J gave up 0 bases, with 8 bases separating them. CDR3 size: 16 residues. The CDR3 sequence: CASSESVGANTGELFF. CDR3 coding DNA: TGCGCCAGCAGTGAGTCGGTAGGGGCGAACACCGGGGAGCTGTTTTTT.

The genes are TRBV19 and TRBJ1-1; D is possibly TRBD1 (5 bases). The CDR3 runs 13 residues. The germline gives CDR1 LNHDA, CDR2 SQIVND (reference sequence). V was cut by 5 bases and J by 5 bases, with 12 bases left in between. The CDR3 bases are TGTGCCAGTAGTGCACCTCAGGGAACTGAAGCTTTCTTT. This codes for CASSAPQGTEAFF. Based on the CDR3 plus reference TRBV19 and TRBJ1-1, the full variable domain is DGGITQSPKYLFRKEGQNVTLSCEQNLNHDAMYWYRQDPGQGLRLIYYSQIVNDFQKGDIAEGYSVSREKKESFPLTVTSAQKNPTAFYLCASSAPQGTEAFFGQGTRLTVV.

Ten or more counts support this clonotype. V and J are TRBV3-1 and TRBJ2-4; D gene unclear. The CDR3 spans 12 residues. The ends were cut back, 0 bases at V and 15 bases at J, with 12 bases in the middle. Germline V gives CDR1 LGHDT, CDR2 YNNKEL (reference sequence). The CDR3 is CASSQDRAHRYF. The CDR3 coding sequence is TGTGCCAGCAGCCAAGATAGGGCACACCGGTACTTC.

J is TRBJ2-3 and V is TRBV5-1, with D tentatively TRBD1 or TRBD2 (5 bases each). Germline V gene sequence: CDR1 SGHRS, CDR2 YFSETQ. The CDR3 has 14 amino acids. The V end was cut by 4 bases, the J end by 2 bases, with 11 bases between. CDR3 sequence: CASSPRGATDTQYF. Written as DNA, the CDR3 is TGCGCCAGCAGCCCTCGGGGCGCCACAGATACGCAGTATTTT. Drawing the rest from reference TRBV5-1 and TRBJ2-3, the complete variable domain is KAGVTQTPRYLIKTRGQQVTLSCSPISGHRSVSWYQQTPGQGLQFLFEYFSETQRNKGNFPGRFSGRQFSNSRSEMNVSTLELGDSALYLCASSPRGATDTQYFGPGTRLTVL.

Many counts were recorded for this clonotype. CDR3 sequence (DNA): TGTGCCAGCAGTGATCCTAGCGGATACACCGGGGAGCTGTTTTTT. As protein: CASSDPSGYTGELFF. The V call is TRBV2, the J call TRBJ2-2; 7 nucleotides align to TRBD2. Germline-derived CDR1 and CDR2 are SNHLY and FYNNEI. Trimming removed 3 bases from V and 3 bases from J; junction bases left unmatched: 4. The CDR3 consists of 15 residues.

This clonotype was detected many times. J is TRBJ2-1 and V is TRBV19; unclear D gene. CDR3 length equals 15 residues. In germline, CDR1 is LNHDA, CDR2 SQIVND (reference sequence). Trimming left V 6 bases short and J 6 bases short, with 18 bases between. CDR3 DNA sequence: TGTGCCAGTAGCCCTTGGCCCGAGAGGTCCAATGAGCAGTTCTTC. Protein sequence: CASSPWPERSNEQFF.

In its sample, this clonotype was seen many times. For the CDR3, the DNA is TGCGCCAGCAGCTTGGTACAGGGAGAAGCTTTCTTT. Protein sequence: CASSLVQGEAFF. The chain couples TRBV5-1 to TRBJ1-1, with a possible D match to TRBD1 (6 bases). CDR1 SGHRS and CDR2 YFSETQ come from the germline V gene. V was clipped by 0 bases and J by 8 bases, with 8 bases between them. The CDR3 contains 12 residues.

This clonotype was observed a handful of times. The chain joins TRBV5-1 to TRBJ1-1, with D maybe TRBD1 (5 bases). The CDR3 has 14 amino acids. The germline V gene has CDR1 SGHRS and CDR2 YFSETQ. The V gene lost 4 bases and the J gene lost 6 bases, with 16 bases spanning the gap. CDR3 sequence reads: CASSRDPVNAEAFF. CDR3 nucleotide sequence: TGCGCCAGCAGCAGGGACCCGGTTAACGCTGAAGCTTTCTTT.

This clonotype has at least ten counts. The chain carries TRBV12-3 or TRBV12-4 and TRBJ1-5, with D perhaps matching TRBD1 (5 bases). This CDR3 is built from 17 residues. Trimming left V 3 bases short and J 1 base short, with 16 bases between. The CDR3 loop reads CASSLEPAGTSNQPQHF. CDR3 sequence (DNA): TGTGCCAGCAGTTTGGAGCCGGCAGGGACGAGCAATCAGCCCCAGCATTTT.

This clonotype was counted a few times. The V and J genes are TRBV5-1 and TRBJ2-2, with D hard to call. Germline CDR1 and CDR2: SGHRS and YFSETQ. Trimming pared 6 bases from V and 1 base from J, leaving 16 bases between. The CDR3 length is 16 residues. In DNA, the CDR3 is TGCGCCAGCACCTTATATGAACTGAAGAACACCGGGGAGCTGTTTTTT. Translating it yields CASTLYELKNTGELFF.

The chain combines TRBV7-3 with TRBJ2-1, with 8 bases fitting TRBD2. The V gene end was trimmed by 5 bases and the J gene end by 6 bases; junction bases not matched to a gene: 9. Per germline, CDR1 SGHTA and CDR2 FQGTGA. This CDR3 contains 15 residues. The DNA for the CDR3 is TGTGCCAGCAGCCTGACAGCGGGAGCGGGCAATGAGCAGTTCTTC. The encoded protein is CASSLTAGAGNEQFF.

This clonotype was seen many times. The CDR3 sequence is CASSTRKMTSGLTGELFF. Here the CDR3 DNA reads TGTGCCAGCAGCACCAGGAAAATGACTAGCGGGTTAACCGGGGAGCTGTTTTTT. This chain links TRBV11-2 with TRBJ2-2; TRBD2 matches 10 bases. The germline V gene encodes CDR1 SGHAT and CDR2 FQNNGV. Trimming cost V 5 bases and J 5 bases; bases outside gene matches: 14. This CDR3 region has 18 residues.

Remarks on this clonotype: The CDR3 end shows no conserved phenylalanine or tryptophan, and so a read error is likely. The CDR3 DNA follows: TGTGCCAGCAGCGTAAACGTGAACACTGAAGCTTTCCTT. Translation: CASSVNVNTEAFL. The chain has TRBV9 and TRBJ1-1, with D unresolved. V was clipped by 1 base and J by 0 bases, with 4 bases between them. Germline V CDR1 and CDR2: SGDLS, YYNGEE. CDR3 length: 13 residues.

The CDR3 nucleotides read TGTGCCAGCAGCGTAGCCCCAGGGGAGGTGGAGACCCAGTACTTC. Translating gives CASSVAPGEVETQYF. The chain joins TRBV9 to TRBJ2-5; D is perhaps TRBD1 or TRBD2 (6 bases each). Deletions cut 0 bases from V and 5 bases from J, with 14 bases between. There are 15 residues in the CDR3. Germline assignment: CDR1 SGDLS and CDR2 YYNGEE.